Listed below are T cell receptor beta chains from one sample, sequenced in a study of shared clonotypes between healthy human individuals. Clones were read by immunoSEQ multiplex PCR, and TCRdb kept only the in-frame ones, dropping some. The table records millions of clones, approximately 94% of them present only once. Sequencing was performed on naive CD4+ T cells sorted from blood. Receptors originate from a man in his late teens or twenties in good health. CDR3s leave out the opening cysteine and the closing phenylalanine or tryptophan.

14	TRBV11-2	TRBJ1-6	ASSPRLAKGGSPLH
13	TRBV30	TRBJ1-6	AWSPRGNYNSPLH
11	TRBV19	TRBJ1-1	ASSIKVNTEAF
11	TRBV19	TRBJ1-5	ASSQLTGTLEH
11	TRBV11-2	TRBJ1-2	ASSQGGAGGYT
12	TRBV7-2	TRBJ2-5	ASSFAGGLETQY
13	TRBV7-9	TRBJ1-4	ASRLGEQTNEKLF
14	TRBV7-8	TRBJ1-1	ASSLGDSSLNTEAF
13	TRBV27	TRBJ1-2	ASSLQLGRGYGYT
13	TRBV5-6	TRBJ1-2	ASSLVLRGLEGYT
11	TRBV6-5	TRBJ1-1	ASGAGGYTEAF
14	TRBV27	TRBJ2-7	ASSFDRLAGGYEQY
12	TRBV11-2	TRBJ2-5	ASSLETVRETQY
14	TRBV5-1	TRBJ1-1	ASSLVDRASGSEAF
11	TRBV5-6	TRBJ2-7	ASRSLAGWEQY
11	TRBV7-8	TRBJ1-6	ASSASNASPLH
13	TRBV7-6	TRBJ2-6	ASSSHGAGANVLT
13	TRBV5-4	TRBJ2-2	ASSFSGSGTGELF